The rows below give T cell receptor beta chains drawn from one sample of a study of cytomegalovirus exposure and HLA in healthy donors. Sequencing was performed with immunoSEQ multiplex PCR; in TCRdb, only in-frame clones are kept and a portion is missing. This table holds tens of thousands of clones, more than 80% found once. Sequencing was done on a sample of PBMCs. The receptors shown here come from a woman aged 30 to 39 in good health and CMV-seronegative. The CDR3 runs from the conserved cysteine through the conserved F or W. The order of the fields is V gene, J gene, clone size, D gene, CDR3 DNA, CDR3 protein. A D gene is named only where the DNA matches it firmly. A clone size is listed for some rows: how often the clone was seen (once, few, many), or a class if it is expanded.

TRBV30	TRBJ1-2	NA	NA	TGTGCCTGGGGGGGCCGGGACTATGGCTACACCTTC	CAWGGRDYGYTF
TRBV28	TRBJ1-5	NA	NA	TGTGCCAGCGGGGGGACTTATAGCAATCAGCCCCAGCATTTT	CASGGTYSNQPQHF
TRBV5-6	TRBJ2-1	once	TRBD2	TGTGCCAGCAGCTTCCGGGGGGGCCGCCATGAGCAGTTCTTC	CASSFRGGRHEQFF
TRBV19	TRBJ2-1	NA	NA	TGTGCCAGTACCCCTATGACCACCAAGGGGGAGCAGTTCTTC	CASTPMTTKGEQFF
TRBV4-2	TRBJ2-5	few	TRBD2	TGTGCCAGCAGCCAAGATCTTGGGGGGGAGGAGGAGACCCAGTACTTC	CASSQDLGGEEETQYF
TRBV11-2	TRBJ2-3	once	NA	TGTGCCAGCAGCTCCCAGCGAGGCCCCACAGATACGCAGTATTTT	CASSSQRGPTDTQYF
TRBV10-2	TRBJ2-2	NA	NA	TGCGCCAGCAGGGAACAGGGTAGTGGCGGGGAGCTGTTTTTT	CASREQGSGGELFF
TRBV9	TRBJ1-1	NA	TRBD1	TGTGCCAGCAGCGTAGAGCGCGGGACAGGGAACACTGAAGCTTTCTTT	CASSVERGTGNTEAFF
TRBV5-6	TRBJ1-3	NA	TRBD1	TGTGCCAGCAGGGTTTATACAGGGGACACCATATATTTT	CASRVYTGDTIYF
TRBV7-9	TRBJ1-1	NA	NA	TGTGCCAGCAGTTTCTCTTTGAACACTGAAGCTTTCTTT	CASSFSLNTEAFF
TRBV6-1	TRBJ1-1	NA	NA	TGTGCCAGCAGTACAGGGTACTCGAACTCGGAAGCTTTCTTT	CASSTGYSNSEAFF
TRBV2	TRBJ2-7	NA	NA	TGTGCCAGCACCTGGGGCCAGGGCCTGAGCTACGAGCAGTACTTC	CASTWGQGLSYEQYF